This record concerns one T cell receptor beta chain sequence. Its antigen is undetermined. This sample is drawn from a study of identifying expanded T cells in peripheral blood. Study-wide results and limits: Over around two and four weeks, about 16 and 20 clones changed, versus 1.2 between replicates. Clone count variance between approximately two-week samples rose with total template count.

Trimming left V 7 bases short and J 3 bases short, with 13 bases between. CDR3 length equals 13 residues. Germline CDR1 is MDHEN and CDR2 is SYDVKM. No infections or other immune events were documented during collection. TCRdb keeps only in-frame clones here, not all; method: immunoSEQ multiplex PCR. The table shows approximately 110,000 clones, with roughly 89% occurring only once. The chain employs TRBV28 and TRBJ2-7, with D hard to call. This sequence was found in a person between 18 and 75 years old in good health. Sequencing was done on a sample of blood. DNA for the CDR3: TGTGCCAGCACTAACCCGCTCATCTACGAGCAGTACTTC. Amino acids: CASTNPLIYEQYF.